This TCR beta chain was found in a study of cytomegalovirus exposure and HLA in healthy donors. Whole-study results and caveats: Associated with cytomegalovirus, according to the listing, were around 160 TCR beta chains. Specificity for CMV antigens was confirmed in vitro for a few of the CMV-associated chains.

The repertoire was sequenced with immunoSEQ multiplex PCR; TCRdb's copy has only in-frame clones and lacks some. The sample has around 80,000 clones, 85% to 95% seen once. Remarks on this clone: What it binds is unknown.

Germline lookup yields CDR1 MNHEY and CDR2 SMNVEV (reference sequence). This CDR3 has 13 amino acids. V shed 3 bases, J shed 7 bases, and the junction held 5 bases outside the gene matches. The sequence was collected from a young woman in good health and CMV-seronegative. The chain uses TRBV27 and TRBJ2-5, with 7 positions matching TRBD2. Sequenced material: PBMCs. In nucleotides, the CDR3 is TGTGCCAGCAGTTTGCTCGGGGAGGGGACCCAGTACTTC. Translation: CASSLLGEGTQYF.